A selection of T cell receptor beta chains follows, all from one sample in a study of T cells after yellow fever vaccination. MiXCR, applied by TCRdb to the 5' RACE reads, yields one record per CDR3 protein. Here the sample spans 500,000 to 650,000 distinct CDR3 sequences, roughly 12% being singletons. The sample was PBMCs, taken on the day of the yellow fever booster vaccination. The receptors derive from a man in his thirties or forties who received the YFV17D yellow fever vaccine. CDR3s include the opening cysteine and the closing phenylalanine or tryptophan. D genes are given only for firm matches. Only part of the rows carry a size: once, few, many, or a class if the clone is expanded.

>TRBJ2-1|TRBV4-3|13|few|.
TGCGCCAGCAGCCAAGCGCGGTACAATGAGCAGTTCTTC
CASSQARYNEQFF
>TRBJ2-1|TRBV28|17|few|TRBD2
TGTGCCAGCAGTCCCACTAGCGGGAGGGCGAAATACAATGAGCAGTTCTTC
CASSPTSGRAKYNEQFF
>TRBJ2-3|TRBV20-1|14|.|TRBD1
TGCAGTGCTCCTAGGACAGGGTCTCTAAATACGCAGTATTTT
CSAPRTGSLNTQYF
>TRBJ2-7|TRBV28|11|few|.
TGTGCCAGCCAACAGCACTACGAGCAGTACTTC
CASQQHYEQYF
>TRBJ1-4|TRBV4-2|15|.|TRBD1
TGTGCCAGCAGCCAAGGGACAGGCTATAATGAAAAACTGTTTTTT
CASSQGTGYNEKLFF
>TRBJ2-7|TRBV20-1|12|.|TRBD1
TGCAGTGCCGACAGGGACCCTAGGGAGCAGTACTTC
CSADRDPREQYF
>TRBJ2-1|TRBV6-1|14|few|.
TGTGCCAGCCAGAGACGGAGCTCCTACAATGAGCAGTTCTTC
CASQRRSSYNEQFF
>TRBJ2-1|TRBV20-1|15|.|TRBD2
TGCAGTGCTAGAGACCCTCCTAGCGGGAGGATTGAGCAGTTCTTC
CSARDPPSGRIEQFF
>TRBJ2-7|TRBV6-1|15|few|TRBD1
TGTGCCAGCACCCACAGACAGGGAGCCCCCTACGAGCAGTACTTC
CASTHRQGAPYEQYF
>TRBJ1-1|TRBV18|14|.|.
TGTGCCAGCTCACTACAGGAACGGGCCACTGAAGCTTTCTTT
CASSLQERATEAFF
>TRBJ2-1|TRBV3-1|15|.|.
TGTGCCAGCAGCCAGACGTTCGGCTCTTCCAATGAGCAGTTCTTC
CASSQTFGSSNEQFF
>TRBJ1-5|TRBV7-8|13|few|.
TGTGCCAGCAGCTTATTGCATGGTCAGCCCCAGCATTTT
CASSLLHGQPQHF
>TRBJ1-1|TRBV29-1|18|.|.
TGCAGCGTTGATGTGTGGGGTTCAAGCGGCCAGGTGAACACTGAAGCTTTCTTT
CSVDVWGSSGQVNTEAFF
>TRBJ1-5|TRBV20-1|15|.|TRBD1
TGCAGTGCTACCGGGGGTCAGGGGGACAATCAGACCCAGCATTTT
CSATGGQGDNQTQHF
>TRBJ1-2|TRBV20-1|14|few|TRBD1
TGCAGTGCTAGAGAGGGGGACAGACGCTATGGCTACACCTTC
CSAREGDRRYGYTF
>TRBJ1-1|TRBV18|15|few|.
TGTGCCAGCTCACCAGGGCCAGCGGTTGGCACTGAAGCTTTCTTT
CASSPGPAVGTEAFF
>TRBJ2-1|TRBV4-2|13|.|.
TGTGCCAGCAGCCAAGGGTTTGGCAATGAGCAGTTCTTC
CASSQGFGNEQFF
>TRBJ2-1|TRBV6-5|16|few|TRBD2
TGTGCCAGCAGTTACTCCGTTCTAGCGGGTAGGGGTGAGCAGTTCTTC
CASSYSVLAGRGEQFF
>TRBJ1-2|TRBV28|13|many|.
TGTGCCAGCAGTCCAGGCGTCAACTATGGCTACACCTTC
CASSPGVNYGYTF
>TRBJ1-2|TRBV6-6|13|few|.
TGTGCCAGTGCCAAGGGTCAGGGATATGGCTACACCTTC
CASAKGQGYGYTF
>TRBJ2-6|TRBV20-1|15|.|.
TGCAGTGCTAGAGCACCGCGGTCTGGGGCCAACGTCCTGACTTTC
CSARAPRSGANVLTF
>TRBJ1-6|TRBV12-3/TRBV12-4|12|.|.
TGTGCCAGCAGTTTGGTAGAATCACCCCTCCACTTT
CASSLVESPLHF
>TRBJ2-2|TRBV29-1|11|.|.
TGCAGCGTTGAAGAGCCCGGGGAGCTGTTTTTT
CSVEEPGELFF
>TRBJ2-3|TRBV20-1|16|few|TRBD2
TGCAGTGCTAACCAGCACACTAGCGGTAGCACAGATACGCAGTATTTT
CSANQHTSGSTDTQYF
>TRBJ2-3|TRBV9|15|few|.
TGTGCCAGCAGCCCTTTTGGACAAGGTTCGGATACGCAGTATTTT
CASSPFGQGSDTQYF
>TRBJ2-3|TRBV20-1|14|.|TRBD2
TGCAGTGCTAGCACTAGCGGGAGGGCAGATACGCAGTATTTT
CSASTSGRADTQYF
>TRBJ2-1|TRBV20-1|12|few|.
TGCAGTGCTGCACGAAGATTAGGTGAGCAGTTCTTC
CSAARRLGEQFF
>TRBJ2-5|TRBV9|15|.|.
TGTGCCAGCAGCGTAGGGACAGTCAAGCAAGAGACCCAGTACTTC
CASSVGTVKQETQYF
>TRBJ2-7|TRBV27|12|.|.
TGTGCCAGCAGTTTAAATGGTGGTGGGCAGTACTTC
CASSLNGGGQYF
>TRBJ2-6|TRBV21-1|18|.|.
TGTGCCGCCGAGACCGCGAAAACTATTCGCTCTGGGGCCAACGTCCTGACTTTC
CAAETAKTIRSGANVLTF
>TRBJ2-5|TRBV14|15|few|.
TGTGCCAGCAGCCAAGATAGTCGGACACTGGAGACCCAGTACTTC
CASSQDSRTLETQYF
>TRBJ2-5|TRBV19|16|.|TRBD2
TGTGCCAGTAGTATAACGGCTAGCGGGGGCCAAGAGACCCAGTACTTC
CASSITASGGQETQYF
>TRBJ2-2|TRBV11-2|15|.|TRBD1
TGTGCCAGCACCTGGACAGGGCTGAACACCGGGGAGCTGTTTTTT
CASTWTGLNTGELFF
>TRBJ2-5|TRBV12-3/TRBV12-4|15|few|TRBD2
TGTGCCAGCAGTTTTGGACTAGGCCGGGGTAGAACCCAGTACTTC
CASSFGLGRGRTQYF
>TRBJ2-1|TRBV5-1|16|.|.
TGCGCCAGCAGCTTGGTGTGGTCGCAGGGACCCAATGAGCAGTTCTTC
CASSLVWSQGPNEQFF
>TRBJ2-5|TRBV6-1|14|.|.
TGTGCCAGCAGCCCCCTAGAGTCCCAAGAGACCCAGTACTTC
CASSPLESQETQYF
>TRBJ1-2|TRBV4-3|13|few|.
TGCGCCAGCAGCCAAGACCCGGGGTTTGGCTACACCTTC
CASSQDPGFGYTF
>TRBJ1-5|TRBV7-2|13|.|.
TGTGCCAGCAGCTTAGCGGGGCCCCAGCCCCAGCATTTT
CASSLAGPQPQHF
>TRBJ1-2|TRBV28|14|few|.
TGTGCCAGCAGTTTATATGACATATTTAATGGCTACACCTTC
CASSLYDIFNGYTF
>TRBJ2-7|TRBV13|15|.|.
TGTGCCAGCAGCTTAAGACGGGAGTCGACCTACGAGCAGTACTTC
CASSLRRESTYEQYF
>TRBJ2-5|TRBV3-1|16|few|.
TGTGCCAGCAGGGAGGAGGACTCCCGAACGGAAGAGACCCAGTACTTC
CASREEDSRTEETQYF
>TRBJ2-7|TRBV7-6|13|.|.
TGTGCCAGCAGCTTAGGGCCACCGGGCGAGCAGTACTTC
CASSLGPPGEQYF
>TRBJ2-1|TRBV5-6|13|.|.
TGTGCCAGCAGCTTATCAGCAGACATCGAGCAGTTCTTC
CASSLSADIEQFF
>TRBJ2-5|TRBV5-1|14|.|TRBD2
TGCGCCAGCGATCGAGCGGGATTTGCCGAGACCCAGTACTTC
CASDRAGFAETQYF
>TRBJ2-5|TRBV5-1|14|few|TRBD1
TGCGCCAGTGGGACAGGGACCTTCCAAGAGACCCAGTACTTC
CASGTGTFQETQYF
>TRBJ2-1|TRBV6-2/TRBV6-3|16|few|.
TGTGCCAGCAGTTACGAACGGCGGGGACCCTACAATGAGCAGTTCTTC
CASSYERRGPYNEQFF
>TRBJ2-7|TRBV13|13|.|.
TGTGCCAGCAGGGCCCTAAGCTCCTACGAGCAGTACTTC
CASRALSSYEQYF
>TRBJ2-3|TRBV20-1|12|.|.
TGCAGTGCTCTTCCCGGGGTAGATACGCAGTATTTT
CSALPGVDTQYF
>TRBJ2-2|TRBV7-3|17|many|TRBD2
TGTGCCAGCAGCTTGAAGGCTAGCGGGTTACAGACCGGGGAGCTGTTTTTT
CASSLKASGLQTGELFF
>TRBJ2-7|TRBV20-1|12|.|.
TGCAGTGCGGCAGGGTCAACCTACGAGCAGTACTTC
CSAAGSTYEQYF
>TRBJ2-7|TRBV3-1|13|.|.
TGTGCCAGCAGCCAAGATTATCCGGGCGAGCAGTACTTC
CASSQDYPGEQYF
>TRBJ1-2|TRBV12-3/TRBV12-4|13|few|TRBD1
TGTGCCAGCAGTACAGGACAGGGGATAGGCTACACCTTC
CASSTGQGIGYTF
>TRBJ2-7|TRBV5-5|15|.|TRBD1
TGTGCCAGCAGCGGGGCGGGACAGGGGATCTACGAGCAGTACTTC
CASSGAGQGIYEQYF